A selection of T cell receptor beta chains follows, all from one sample in a study of blood T cell repertoires in COVID-19. Sequencing was performed with immunoSEQ multiplex PCR; in TCRdb, only in-frame clones are kept and a portion is missing. The sample has about 440,000 clones, around 89% seen once. Source material: peripheral blood. These receptors all come from a woman in her 30s with acute or convalescent COVID-19. Both conserved end residues are part of each CDR3. A D gene is named only where the DNA matches it firmly. Some rows mark clone size as missing; the rest say once, few, many or name a class of expanded clone.

abundance: .
j_gene: TRBJ2-3
v_gene: TRBV6-1
d_gene: .
CDR3aa: CASSERPVTSTDTQYF
CDR3nt: TGTGCCAGCAGTGAACGGCCAGTGACAAGCACAGATACGCAGTATTTT

abundance: .
j_gene: TRBJ1-1
v_gene: TRBV7-9
d_gene: TRBD1
CDR3aa: CASSSRQGFEAFF
CDR3nt: TGTGCCAGCAGCTCGAGACAGGGGTTTGAAGCTTTCTTT

abundance: .
j_gene: TRBJ1-3
v_gene: TRBV5-1
d_gene: .
CDR3aa: CASSIGTPGNTIYF
CDR3nt: TGCGCCAGCAGCATAGGGACACCTGGAAACACCATATATTTT

abundance: .
j_gene: TRBJ2-3
v_gene: TRBV6-2/TRBV6-3
d_gene: TRBD1
CDR3aa: CASSSFGTGEMTDTQYF
CDR3nt: TGTGCCAGCAGCTCGTTTGGGACAGGGGAAATGACAGATACGCAGTATTTT

abundance: .
j_gene: TRBJ2-2
v_gene: TRBV19
d_gene: .
CDR3aa: CASSITGELFF
CDR3nt: TGTGCCAGTAGTATCACAGGGGAGCTGTTTTTT

abundance: .
j_gene: TRBJ2-3
v_gene: TRBV30
d_gene: .
CDR3aa: CAWSGRAGAPTDTQYF
CDR3nt: TGTGCCTGGAGTGGTAGGGCGGGGGCCCCCACAGATACGCAGTATTTT

abundance: .
j_gene: TRBJ2-1
v_gene: TRBV24-1
d_gene: TRBD1
CDR3aa: CATSETGTGNYNEQFF
CDR3nt: TGTGCCACCAGTGAGACCGGGACAGGGAACTACAATGAGCAGTTCTTC

abundance: .
j_gene: TRBJ1-2
v_gene: TRBV18
d_gene: .
CDR3aa: CASSLNHRGENYGYTF
CDR3nt: TGTGCCAGCTCTCTAAACCATAGGGGCGAAAACTATGGCTACACCTTC

abundance: .
j_gene: TRBJ1-1
v_gene: TRBV4-2
d_gene: .
CDR3aa: CASSQDQGPGTEAFF
CDR3nt: TGTGCCAGCAGCCAGGATCAGGGGCCTGGCACTGAAGCTTTCTTT

abundance: .
j_gene: TRBJ2-2
v_gene: TRBV3-1/TRBV3-2
d_gene: TRBD1
CDR3aa: CASSPNPGGAGGELFF
CDR3nt: TGTGCCAGCAGCCCTAATCCAGGGGGCGCAGGCGGGGAGCTGTTTTTT

abundance: .
j_gene: TRBJ2-1
v_gene: TRBV5-4
d_gene: .
CDR3aa: CASSRYGTGSYNEQFF
CDR3nt: TGTGCCAGCAGCCGTTATGGTACAGGCTCCTACAATGAGCAGTTCTTC

abundance: .
j_gene: TRBJ2-4
v_gene: TRBV6-1
d_gene: .
CDR3aa: CASSEYRDAVIAKNIQYF
CDR3nt: TGTGCCAGCAGTGAATACAGGGACGCCGTCATAGCCAAAAACATTCAGTACTTC

abundance: .
j_gene: TRBJ2-1
v_gene: TRBV2
d_gene: .
CDR3aa: CASSGQLGNNEQFF
CDR3nt: TGTGCCAGCAGTGGGCAACTAGGCAACAATGAGCAGTTCTTC

abundance: .
j_gene: TRBJ2-1
v_gene: TRBV25-1
d_gene: .
CDR3aa: CASSHRDNEQFF
CDR3nt: TGTGCCAGCAGTCACCGGGACAATGAGCAGTTCTTC

abundance: .
j_gene: TRBJ2-7
v_gene: TRBV7-8
d_gene: .
CDR3aa: CASRSQRDNSYEQYF
CDR3nt: TGTGCCAGCAGATCCCAACGGGACAACTCCTACGAGCAGTACTTC

abundance: .
j_gene: TRBJ2-7
v_gene: TRBV5-1
d_gene: .
CDR3aa: CASSLTQYEQYF
CDR3nt: TGCGCCAGCAGCTTAACACAATACGAGCAGTACTTC

abundance: .
j_gene: TRBJ2-7
v_gene: TRBV5-5
d_gene: TRBD2
CDR3aa: CASSLTSGGYEQYF
CDR3nt: TGTGCCAGCAGCTTAACTAGCGGGGGCTACGAGCAGTACTTC

abundance: .
j_gene: TRBJ2-1
v_gene: TRBV2
d_gene: TRBD2
CDR3aa: CASSENAGGPDEQFF
CDR3nt: TGTGCCAGCAGTGAAAACGCGGGGGGGCCCGATGAGCAGTTCTTC

abundance: .
j_gene: TRBJ1-5
v_gene: TRBV28
d_gene: TRBD1
CDR3aa: CASRFPGQGFRQPQHF
CDR3nt: TGTGCCAGCAGATTTCCGGGACAGGGGTTTCGGCAGCCCCAGCATTTT

abundance: once
j_gene: TRBJ1-5
v_gene: TRBV4-1
d_gene: .
CDR3aa: CASSQGQNQPQHF
CDR3nt: TGCGCCAGCAGCCAAGGGCAAAATCAGCCCCAGCATTTT

abundance: .
j_gene: TRBJ1-2
v_gene: TRBV6-5
d_gene: TRBD1
CDR3aa: CASTQQGALYGYTF
CDR3nt: TGTGCCAGCACCCAACAGGGGGCGCTTTATGGCTACACCTTC

abundance: .
j_gene: TRBJ1-1
v_gene: TRBV28
d_gene: TRBD1
CDR3aa: CASRSGTGGTEAFF
CDR3nt: TGTGCCAGCAGGTCCGGGACAGGGGGGACTGAAGCTTTCTTT

abundance: .
j_gene: TRBJ2-7
v_gene: TRBV6-5
d_gene: .
CDR3aa: CATKTDRQATYEQYF
CDR3nt: TGTGCCACCAAAACCGACCGACAGGCGACCTACGAGCAGTACTTC

abundance: .
j_gene: TRBJ1-1
v_gene: TRBV30
d_gene: .
CDR3aa: CAWSPETGTEAFF
CDR3nt: TGTGCCTGGAGCCCGGAAACCGGGACTGAAGCTTTCTTT

abundance: .
j_gene: TRBJ1-2
v_gene: TRBV29-1
d_gene: TRBD1
CDR3aa: CSVTGTGYGYTF
CDR3nt: TGCAGCGTTACCGGGACAGGCTATGGCTACACCTTC

abundance: .
j_gene: TRBJ1-2
v_gene: TRBV5-6
d_gene: TRBD1
CDR3aa: CASTRDRTYGYTF
CDR3nt: TGTGCCAGCACCAGGGACAGGACCTATGGCTACACCTTC

abundance: once
j_gene: TRBJ2-2
v_gene: TRBV12-3/TRBV12-4
d_gene: .
CDR3aa: CASSLGATGELFF
CDR3nt: TGTGCCAGCAGTTTGGGGGCCACCGGGGAGCTGTTTTTT

abundance: .
j_gene: TRBJ2-1
v_gene: TRBV28
d_gene: .
CDR3aa: CASSGLVSSDEQFF
CDR3nt: TGTGCCAGCAGTGGCCTCGTGTCATCTGATGAGCAGTTCTTC

abundance: .
j_gene: TRBJ2-7
v_gene: TRBV29-1
d_gene: TRBD1
CDR3aa: CSVHLTGQGSYEQYF
CDR3nt: TGCAGCGTTCACCTCACGGGACAGGGTTCCTACGAGCAGTACTTC

abundance: .
j_gene: TRBJ2-3
v_gene: TRBV11-2
d_gene: .
CDR3aa: CASSLGAATDTQYF
CDR3nt: TGTGCCAGCAGCTTAGGGGCTGCGACAGATACGCAGTATTTT

abundance: .
j_gene: TRBJ1-4
v_gene: TRBV7-9
d_gene: TRBD1
CDR3aa: CASSPWTGLGEKLFF
CDR3nt: TGTGCCAGCAGCCCTTGGACAGGCCTGGGGGAAAAACTGTTTTTT

abundance: .
j_gene: TRBJ2-1
v_gene: TRBV5-6
d_gene: .
CDR3aa: CASSLETGSDNEQFF
CDR3nt: TGTGCCAGCAGTCTTGAAACAGGGAGCGACAATGAGCAGTTCTTC

abundance: .
j_gene: TRBJ1-3
v_gene: TRBV11-2
d_gene: .
CDR3aa: CASMASSGNTIYF
CDR3nt: TGTGCCAGCATGGCCAGCTCTGGAAACACCATATATTTT

abundance: .
j_gene: TRBJ2-1
v_gene: TRBV18
d_gene: TRBD2
CDR3aa: CASSPREGPSYNEQFF
CDR3nt: TGTGCCAGCTCACCAAGGGAGGGTCCTTCCTACAATGAGCAGTTCTTC

abundance: .
j_gene: TRBJ2-2
v_gene: TRBV28
d_gene: TRBD1
CDR3aa: CASSETGLGGELFF
CDR3nt: TGTGCCAGCAGTGAGACAGGGTTGGGCGGGGAGCTGTTTTTT

abundance: .
j_gene: TRBJ2-1
v_gene: TRBV7-9
d_gene: .
CDR3aa: CASDWGVNEQFF
CDR3nt: TGTGCCAGCGACTGGGGGGTCAATGAGCAGTTCTTC

abundance: .
j_gene: TRBJ1-2
v_gene: TRBV5-1
d_gene: .
CDR3aa: CASSLAPDRVYYGYTF
CDR3nt: TGCGCCAGCAGCTTGGCCCCGGACAGAGTTTACTATGGCTACACCTTC

abundance: .
j_gene: TRBJ1-2
v_gene: TRBV7-6
d_gene: TRBD1
CDR3aa: CASSPATGALGGYTF
CDR3nt: TGTGCCAGCAGCCCGGCGACAGGGGCTTTGGGCGGCTACACCTTC

abundance: .
j_gene: TRBJ1-1
v_gene: TRBV2
d_gene: .
CDR3aa: CASSDGGGFLEAFF
CDR3nt: TGTGCCAGCAGTGACGGAGGCGGGTTTCTTGAAGCTTTCTTT

abundance: .
j_gene: TRBJ2-7
v_gene: TRBV30
d_gene: .
CDR3aa: CAWSRQLAPYEQYF
CDR3nt: TGTGCCTGGAGTCGACAGTTGGCTCCGTACGAGCAGTACTTC

abundance: .
j_gene: TRBJ1-6
v_gene: TRBV3-1/TRBV3-2
d_gene: .
CDR3aa: CASSQVGDNSPLHF
CDR3nt: TGTGCCAGCAGCCAAGTAGGGGATAATTCACCCCTCCACTTT

abundance: .
j_gene: TRBJ1-1
v_gene: TRBV14
d_gene: .
CDR3aa: CASSRHTGNTEAFF
CDR3nt: TGTGCCAGCAGCCGCCACACAGGTAACACTGAAGCTTTCTTT

abundance: .
j_gene: TRBJ1-5
v_gene: TRBV28
d_gene: .
CDR3aa: CASIPITPEIASNQPQHF
CDR3nt: TGTGCCAGTATTCCTATTACTCCCGAGATAGCGAGCAATCAGCCCCAGCATTTT

abundance: few
j_gene: TRBJ1-5
v_gene: TRBV28
d_gene: TRBD1
CDR3aa: CASSQRGRGPPRSGGTHQPQHF
CDR3nt: TGTGCCAGCAGTCAAAGGGGCAGGGGGCCCCCTCGCTCAGGTGGGACCCATCAGCCCCAGCATTTT

abundance: .
j_gene: TRBJ2-1
v_gene: TRBV4-1
d_gene: .
CDR3aa: CASSQVLGGVGSEQFF
CDR3nt: TGCGCCAGCAGCCAAGTTCTAGGCGGGGTTGGTTCTGAGCAGTTCTTC

abundance: .
j_gene: TRBJ1-4
v_gene: TRBV20-1
d_gene: TRBD1
CDR3aa: CSASPRGRWGEKLFF
CDR3nt: TGCAGTGCTAGTCCCAGGGGGCGGTGGGGTGAAAAACTGTTTTTT

abundance: .
j_gene: TRBJ2-3
v_gene: TRBV7-2
d_gene: TRBD2
CDR3aa: CASSLGPSGGEADTQYF
CDR3nt: TGTGCCAGCAGCTTAGGTCCTAGCGGGGGGGAAGCAGATACGCAGTATTTT

abundance: once
j_gene: TRBJ1-3
v_gene: TRBV10-3
d_gene: TRBD1
CDR3aa: CAITPGQGAHGNTIYF
CDR3nt: TGTGCCATCACTCCGGGACAGGGGGCGCATGGAAACACCATATATTTT

abundance: once
j_gene: TRBJ1-2
v_gene: TRBV24-1
d_gene: .
CDR3aa: CATSEEGNGYTF
CDR3nt: TGTGCCACCAGTGAGGAGGGAAATGGCTACACCTTC

abundance: .
j_gene: TRBJ2-1
v_gene: TRBV13
d_gene: .
CDR3aa: CASSFRLNEQFF
CDR3nt: TGTGCCAGCAGCTTTCGGTTGAATGAGCAGTTCTTC

abundance: .
j_gene: TRBJ2-2
v_gene: TRBV3-1/TRBV3-2
d_gene: TRBD1
CDR3aa: CASSPTGTGGYTGELFF
CDR3nt: TGTGCCAGCAGCCCAACCGGGACAGGGGGCTACACCGGGGAGCTGTTTTTT

abundance: .
j_gene: TRBJ2-2
v_gene: TRBV21-1
d_gene: .
CDR3aa: CASSRDGGRRTGELFF
CDR3nt: TGTGCCAGCAGCAGGGACGGGGGGCGAAGGACCGGGGAGCTGTTTTTT

abundance: .
j_gene: TRBJ2-7
v_gene: TRBV28
d_gene: .
CDR3aa: CASSSQGTEQYF
CDR3nt: TGTGCCAGCAGTTCACAGGGAACCGAGCAGTACTTC

abundance: .
j_gene: TRBJ2-3
v_gene: TRBV3-1/TRBV3-2
d_gene: .
CDR3aa: CASSHPLADTQYF
CDR3nt: TGTGCCAGCAGCCATCCTCTTGCAGATACGCAGTATTTT

abundance: .
j_gene: TRBJ2-2
v_gene: TRBV5-1
d_gene: .
CDR3aa: CASKAGTGELFF
CDR3nt: TGCGCCAGCAAGGCGGGGACCGGGGAGCTGTTTTTT

abundance: .
j_gene: TRBJ2-7
v_gene: TRBV2
d_gene: .
CDR3aa: CASSEIRRISYEQYF
CDR3nt: TGTGCCAGCAGTGAAATTAGGCGGATCTCCTACGAGCAGTACTTC

abundance: .
j_gene: TRBJ1-4
v_gene: TRBV28
d_gene: .
CDR3aa: CASSLLGATNEKLFF
CDR3nt: TGTGCCAGCAGTTTACTTGGAGCAACTAATGAAAAACTGTTTTTT

abundance: once
j_gene: TRBJ2-5
v_gene: TRBV7-2
d_gene: .
CDR3aa: CASSFYGDQETQYF
CDR3nt: TGTGCCAGCAGCTTTTACGGGGACCAAGAGACCCAGTACTTC

abundance: .
j_gene: TRBJ2-3
v_gene: TRBV15
d_gene: TRBD2
CDR3aa: CATSRGLAANTDTQYF
CDR3nt: TGTGCCACCAGCAGGGGACTAGCGGCCAACACAGATACGCAGTATTTT